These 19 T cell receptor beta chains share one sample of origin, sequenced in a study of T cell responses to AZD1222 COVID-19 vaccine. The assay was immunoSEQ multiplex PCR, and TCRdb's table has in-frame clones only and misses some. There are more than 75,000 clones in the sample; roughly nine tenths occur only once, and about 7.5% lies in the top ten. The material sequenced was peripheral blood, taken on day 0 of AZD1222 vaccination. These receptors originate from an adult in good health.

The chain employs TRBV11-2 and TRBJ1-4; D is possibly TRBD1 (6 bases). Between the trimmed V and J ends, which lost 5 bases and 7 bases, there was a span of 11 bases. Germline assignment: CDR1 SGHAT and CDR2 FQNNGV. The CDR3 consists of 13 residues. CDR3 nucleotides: TGTGCCAGCAGCCCGGGACAAACTGAAAAACTGTTTTTT. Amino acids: CASSPGQTEKLFF.

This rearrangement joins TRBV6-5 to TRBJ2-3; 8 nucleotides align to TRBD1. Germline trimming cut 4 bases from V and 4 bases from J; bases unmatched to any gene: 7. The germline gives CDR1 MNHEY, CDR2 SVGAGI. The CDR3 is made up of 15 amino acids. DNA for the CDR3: TGTGCCAGCAGTTTCTCAGGGGGCGACGCAGATACGCAGTATTTT. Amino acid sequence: CASSFSGGDADTQYF.

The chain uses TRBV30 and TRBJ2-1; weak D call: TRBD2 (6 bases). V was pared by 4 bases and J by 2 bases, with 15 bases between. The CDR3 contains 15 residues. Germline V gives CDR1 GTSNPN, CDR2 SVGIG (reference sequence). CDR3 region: CAWIKLGLTYNEQFF. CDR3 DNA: TGTGCCTGGATAAAGTTGGGACTTACCTACAATGAGCAGTTCTTC. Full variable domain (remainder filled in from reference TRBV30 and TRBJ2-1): SQTIHQWPATLVQPVGSPLSLECTVEGTSNPNLYWYRQAAGRGLQLLFYSVGIGQISSEVPQNLSASRPQDRQFILSSKKLLLSDSGFYLCAWIKLGLTYNEQFFGPGTRLTVL.

CDR3 coding DNA: TGTGCCAGCAGCTTGGGGGGACAAGAGACCCAGTACTTC. It yields the protein CASSLGGQETQYF. The chain recombines TRBV5-6 with TRBJ2-5; D ambiguous. The CDR3 spans 13 residues. V was cut by 0 bases and J by 2 bases, with 5 bases left in between. Per germline, CDR1 SGHDT and CDR2 YYEEEE.

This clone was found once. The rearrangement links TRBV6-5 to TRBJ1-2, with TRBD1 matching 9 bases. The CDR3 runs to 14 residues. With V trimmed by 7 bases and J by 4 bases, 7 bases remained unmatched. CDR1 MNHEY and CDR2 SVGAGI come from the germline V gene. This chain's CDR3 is CASIPGQGTYGYTF. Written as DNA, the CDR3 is TGTGCCAGCATTCCGGGACAGGGAACCTATGGCTACACCTTC.

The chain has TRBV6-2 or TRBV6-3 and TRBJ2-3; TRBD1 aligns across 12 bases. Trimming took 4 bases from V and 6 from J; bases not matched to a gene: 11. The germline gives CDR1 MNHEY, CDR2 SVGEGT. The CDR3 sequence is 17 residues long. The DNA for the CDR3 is TGTGCCAGCAGTTCAATTCCGGGACAGGGGGCCCGGGATACGCAGTATTTT. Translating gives CASSSIPGQGARDTQYF.

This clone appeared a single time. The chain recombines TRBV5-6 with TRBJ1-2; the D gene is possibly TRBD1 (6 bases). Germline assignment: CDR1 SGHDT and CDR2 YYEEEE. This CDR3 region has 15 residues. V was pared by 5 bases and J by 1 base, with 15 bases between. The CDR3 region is CASRPRGDFNYGYTF. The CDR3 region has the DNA TGTGCCAGCAGGCCCAGGGGCGATTTTAACTATGGCTACACCTTC.

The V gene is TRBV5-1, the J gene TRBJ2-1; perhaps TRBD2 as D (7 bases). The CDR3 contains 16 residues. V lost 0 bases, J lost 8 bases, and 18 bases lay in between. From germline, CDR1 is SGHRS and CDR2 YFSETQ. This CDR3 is CASSLEGGGPIDEQFF. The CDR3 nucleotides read TGCGCCAGCAGCTTGGAAGGGGGAGGGCCGATCGATGAGCAGTTCTTC.

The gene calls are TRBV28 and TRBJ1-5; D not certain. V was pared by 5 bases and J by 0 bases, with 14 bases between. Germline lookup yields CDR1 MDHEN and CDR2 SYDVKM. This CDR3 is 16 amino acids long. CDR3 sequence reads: CASSPRTAYSNQPQHF. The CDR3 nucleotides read TGTGCCAGCAGTCCACGGACGGCTTATAGCAATCAGCCCCAGCATTTT.

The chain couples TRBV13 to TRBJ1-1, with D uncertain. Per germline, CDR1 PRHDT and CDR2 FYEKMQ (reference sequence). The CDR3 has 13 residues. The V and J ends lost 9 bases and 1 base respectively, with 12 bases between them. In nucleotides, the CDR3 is TGTGCCAGTAAGAGTACCTCGAACACTGAAGCTTTCTTT. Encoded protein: CASKSTSNTEAFF.

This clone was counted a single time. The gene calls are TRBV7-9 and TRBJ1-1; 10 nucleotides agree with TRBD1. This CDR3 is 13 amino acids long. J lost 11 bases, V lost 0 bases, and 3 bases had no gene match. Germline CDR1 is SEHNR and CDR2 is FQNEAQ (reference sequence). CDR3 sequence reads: CASSLAGQGLAFF. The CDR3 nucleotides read TGTGCCAGCAGCTTAGCGGGACAGGGGCTGGCTTTCTTT.

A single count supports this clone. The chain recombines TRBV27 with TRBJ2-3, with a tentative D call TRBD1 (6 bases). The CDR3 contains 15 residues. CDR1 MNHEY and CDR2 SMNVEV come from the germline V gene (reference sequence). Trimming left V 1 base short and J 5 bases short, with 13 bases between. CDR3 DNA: TGTGCCAGCAGTTTATTACAGGGACGGGTAGATACGCAGTATTTT. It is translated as CASSLLQGRVDTQYF.

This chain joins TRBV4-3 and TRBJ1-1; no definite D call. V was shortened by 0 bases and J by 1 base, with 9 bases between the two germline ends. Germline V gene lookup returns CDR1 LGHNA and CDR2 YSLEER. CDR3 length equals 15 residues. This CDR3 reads CASSQDLLGNTEAFF. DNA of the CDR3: TGCGCCAGCAGCCAAGATCTGCTGGGGAACACTGAAGCTTTCTTT.

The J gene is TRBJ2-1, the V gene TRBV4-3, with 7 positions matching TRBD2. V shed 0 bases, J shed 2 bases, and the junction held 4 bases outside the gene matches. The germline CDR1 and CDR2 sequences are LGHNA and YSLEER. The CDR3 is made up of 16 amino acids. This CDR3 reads CASSQDAAGPYNEQFF. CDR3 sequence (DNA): TGCGCCAGCAGCCAAGATGCAGCGGGACCCTACAATGAGCAGTTCTTC.

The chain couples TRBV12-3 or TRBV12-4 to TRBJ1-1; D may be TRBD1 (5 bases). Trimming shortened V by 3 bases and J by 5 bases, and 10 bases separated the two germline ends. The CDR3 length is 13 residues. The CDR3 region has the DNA TGTGCCAGCAGTTTTGCCGGGGGGACTGAAGCTTTCTTT. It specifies CASSFAGGTEAFF.

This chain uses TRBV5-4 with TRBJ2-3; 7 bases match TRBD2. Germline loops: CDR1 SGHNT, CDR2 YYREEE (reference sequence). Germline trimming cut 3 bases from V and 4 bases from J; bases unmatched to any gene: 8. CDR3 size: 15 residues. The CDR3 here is CASSSRGGSADTQYF. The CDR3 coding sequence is TGTGCCAGCAGCTCGCGAGGCGGGAGTGCAGATACGCAGTATTTT.

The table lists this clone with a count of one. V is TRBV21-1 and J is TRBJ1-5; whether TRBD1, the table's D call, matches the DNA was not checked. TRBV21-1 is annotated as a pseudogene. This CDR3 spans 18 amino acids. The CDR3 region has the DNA TGTGCCAGCAGCCCACACTCAGGGGGCGGGATAGTGGCTCAGCCCCAGCATTTT. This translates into CASSPHSGGGIVAQPQHF.

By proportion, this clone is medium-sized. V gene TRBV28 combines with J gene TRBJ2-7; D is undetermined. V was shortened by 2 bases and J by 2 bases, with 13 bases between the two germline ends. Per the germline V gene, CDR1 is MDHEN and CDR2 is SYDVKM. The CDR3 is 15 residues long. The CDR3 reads CASSLPLSGAYEQYF. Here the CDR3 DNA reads TGTGCCAGCAGTTTACCCCTCTCCGGCGCCTACGAGCAGTACTTC. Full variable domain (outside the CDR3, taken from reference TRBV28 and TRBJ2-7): DVKVTQSSRYLVKRTGEKVFLECVQDMDHENMFWYRQDPGLGLRLIYFSYDVKMKEKGDIPEGYSVSREKKERFSLILESASTNQTSMYLCASSLPLSGAYEQYFGPGTRLTVT.

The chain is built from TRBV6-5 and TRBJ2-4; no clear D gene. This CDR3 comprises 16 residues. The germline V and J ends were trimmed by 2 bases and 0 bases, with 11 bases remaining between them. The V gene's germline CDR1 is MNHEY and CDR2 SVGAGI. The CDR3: CASSYRFFLAKNIQYF. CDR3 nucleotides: TGTGCCAGCAGTTACCGTTTTTTTTTAGCCAAAAACATTCAGTACTTC.